The 27 T cell receptor beta chains in this list originate from one sample, sequenced in a study of cytomegalovirus exposure and HLA in healthy donors. Sequenced by immunoSEQ multiplex PCR; TCRdb stores in-frame clones only, minus some. This sample has 250,000 to 400,000 clones, with approximately 85% found just once. The specimen sequenced was PBMCs. The receptors stem from a man younger than 45 in good health and CMV-seronegative.

The chain combines TRBV6-1 with TRBJ1-4; 9 nucleotides line up with TRBD1. CDR3 length: 16 residues. CDR1 MNHNS and CDR2 SASEGT come from the germline V gene. V lost 6 bases, J lost 6 bases, and 11 bases stayed unmatched. CDR3 in amino acids: CASSEIGQGKHEKLFF. The CDR3 region has the DNA TGTGCCAGCAGCGAAATAGGACAGGGGAAGCATGAAAAACTGTTTTTT.

The V gene is TRBV2, the J gene TRBJ1-2; D is uncertain. Germline V CDR1 and CDR2: SNHLY, FYNNEI. V lost 1 base and J 7 bases, leaving 13 bases between the germline ends. The CDR3 consists of 14 residues. The CDR3 coding sequence is TGTGCCAGCAGTGAAGGGACTTGGGAGGGTGGCTACACCTTC. It yields the protein CASSEGTWEGGYTF. The full variable domain, with the rest looked up from reference TRBV2 and TRBJ1-2, is EPEVTQTPSHQVTQMGQEVILRCVPISNHLYFYWYRQILGQKVEFLVSFYNNEISEKSEIFDDQFSVERPDGSNFTLKIRSTKLEDSAMYFCASSEGTWEGGYTFGSGTRLTVV.

J is TRBJ1-1 and V is TRBV7-9; D not resolved. V was shortened by 1 base and J by 7 bases, with 13 bases between the two germline ends. Germline V CDR1 and CDR2: SEHNR, FQNEAQ (reference sequence). This CDR3 spans 14 amino acids. CDR3 in DNA: TGTGCCAGCAGCTTAGATTGGGCAGATGGTGAAGCTTTCTTT. Its translation is CASSLDWADGEAFF.

The genes are TRBV5-1 and TRBJ2-1, with TRBD2 matching 15 bases. CDR1 SGHRS and CDR2 YFSETQ come from the germline V gene. The V gene end was trimmed by 5 bases and the J gene end by 8 bases; junction bases not matched to a gene: 8. The CDR3 is 16 residues long. The CDR3 loop is CASSLGLAGGPHEQFF. Written as DNA, the CDR3 is TGCGCCAGCAGTCTCGGACTAGCGGGGGGGCCGCATGAGCAGTTCTTC. Based on the CDR3 plus reference TRBV5-1 and TRBJ2-1, the full variable domain is KAGVTQTPRYLIKTRGQQVTLSCSPISGHRSVSWYQQTPGQGLQFLFEYFSETQRNKGNFPGRFSGRQFSNSRSEMNVSTLELGDSALYLCASSLGLAGGPHEQFFGPGTRLTVL.

A single count supports this clone. V is TRBV30 and J is TRBJ1-2; 8 bases match TRBD1. Per the germline V gene, CDR1 is GTSNPN and CDR2 is SVGIG (reference sequence). The CDR3 is 11 amino acids. J lost 10 bases, V lost 1 base, and 2 bases had no gene match. In DNA, the CDR3 is TGTGCCTGGAGTGGGGACAGGATCTACACCTTC. It specifies CAWSGDRIYTF.

This clone has a single count. Lacking the conserved final phenylalanine or tryptophan, this CDR3 likely reflects a read error. The CDR3 coding sequence is TGTGCCAGCAGCTCCCAGGGATCTGAAGCTTTCCTT. Translated, it gives CASSSQGSEAFL. This chain uses TRBV7-9 with TRBJ1-1, with D tentatively TRBD1 (5 bases). V dropped 4 bases and J dropped 6 bases, with 9 bases sitting between them. Germline V CDR1 and CDR2: SEHNR, FQNEAQ (reference sequence). The CDR3 runs 12 residues.

V is TRBV7-2 and J is TRBJ1-1; maybe TRBD1 (5 bases). The CDR3 is 15 amino acids. Germline CDR1 and CDR2: SGHTA and FQGNSA. The V end lost 1 base, the J end lost 4 bases, and 13 bases lay between the germline ends. DNA for the CDR3: TGTGCCAGCAGCTTAGAGAAAGGGAGGGGCACTGAAGCTTTCTTT. Translation gives CASSLEKGRGTEAFF.

This clone came up a few times. The V call is TRBV6-5, the J call TRBJ2-2, with TRBD2 matching over 7 bases. Germline loops: CDR1 MNHEY, CDR2 SVGAGI. The J segment lost 2 bases and the V segment lost 6 bases, leaving 6 bases of the junction unmatched. This CDR3 contains 15 residues. CDR3 sequence reads: CASSLRGDNTGELFF. The CDR3 coding sequence is TGTGCCAGCAGCCTCCGGGGGGACAACACCGGGGAGCTGTTTTTT.

The gene calls are TRBV7-2 and TRBJ2-5, with 8 bases aligning to TRBD2. The ends lost 1 base at V and 4 bases at J; junction bases unmatched: 5. The CDR3 length is 15 residues. Germline-derived CDR1 and CDR2 are SGHTA and FQGNSA. In nucleotides, the CDR3 is TGTGCCAGCAGCTTAGGACGGGGGGGTCGAGAGACCCAGTACTTC. This sequence encodes CASSLGRGGRETQYF.

The chain uses TRBV6-4 and TRBJ1-4; D might be TRBD1 (6 bases). Per the germline V gene, CDR1 is MRHNA and CDR2 is SNTAGT. The CDR3 consists of 15 residues. Trimming left V 6 bases short and J 7 bases short, with 18 bases between. The CDR3 loop is CASSLGGGEGEKLFF. Here the CDR3 DNA reads TGTGCCAGCAGCCTCGGGGGGGGCGAAGGTGAAAAACTGTTTTTT.

The chain links TRBV19 to TRBJ1-4; D gene unclear. V shed 8 bases and J shed 0 bases, with 10 bases lying between them. Germline V gives CDR1 LNHDA, CDR2 SQIVND (reference sequence). The CDR3 is 14 residues long. CDR3 sequence: CASGADATNEKLFF. CDR3 DNA sequence: TGTGCCAGTGGAGCAGACGCAACTAATGAAAAACTGTTTTTT.

CDR3 DNA sequence: TGCAGCGTCCTGACTGGTGCTAGCGGGGACCTCTACAATGAGCAGTTCTTC. Its protein is CSVLTGASGDLYNEQFF. V usage is TRBV29-1 and J usage is TRBJ2-1, with 9 bases lining up with TRBD2. The CDR3 is 17 amino acids. The V gene's germline CDR1 is SQVTM and CDR2 ANQGSEA. The V segment lost 6 bases and the J segment 3 bases; nucleotides outside the gene matches: 15.

The chain combines TRBV5-1 with TRBJ1-1; the D gene is possibly TRBD1 (6 bases). V gave up 0 bases and J gave up 4 bases, with 13 bases separating them. CDR1 is SGHRS and CDR2 is YFSETQ in the germline V gene. This CDR3 is 15 amino acids long. The CDR3, as DNA: TGCGCCAGCAGCTTGGCCGAAGGGGGTGGCACTGAAGCTTTCTTT. Amino acids: CASSLAEGGGTEAFF. Full variable domain (rest looked up from reference TRBV5-1 and TRBJ1-1): KAGVTQTPRYLIKTRGQQVTLSCSPISGHRSVSWYQQTPGQGLQFLFEYFSETQRNKGNFPGRFSGRQFSNSRSEMNVSTLELGDSALYLCASSLAEGGGTEAFFGQGTRLTVV.

This chain joins TRBV11-2 and TRBJ1-4; D is possibly TRBD1 (6 bases). Germline assignment: CDR1 SGHAT and CDR2 FQNNGV. The CDR3 covers 14 residues. The V gene lost 5 bases and the J gene lost 6 bases, with 13 bases spanning the gap. The CDR3: CASSLGGAYEKLFF. CDR3 sequence (DNA): TGTGCCAGCAGCCTGGGGGGGGCGTATGAAAAACTGTTTTTT.

The chain joins TRBV7-8 to TRBJ2-7, with D unresolved. V lost 2 bases, J lost 3 bases, and 5 bases lay in between. Looked up from germline, CDR1 is SGHVS and CDR2 is FQNEAQ. This CDR3 has 12 amino acids. The CDR3 loop reads CASSLSDYEQYF. CDR3 nucleotide sequence: TGTGCCAGCAGCTTAAGCGACTACGAGCAGTACTTC.

The chain employs TRBV5-1 and TRBJ2-7; 7 bases line up with TRBD1. The trim removed 4 bases at V and 3 bases at J, leaving 7 bases unmatched. CDR1 is SGHRS and CDR2 is YFSETQ in the germline V gene. This CDR3 is 14 amino acids long. CDR3 protein: CASSPRDSNYEQYF. The CDR3 nucleotides read TGCGCCAGCAGCCCCCGGGACAGTAACTACGAGCAGTACTTC.

The rearrangement uses TRBV10-3 and TRBJ1-2; perhaps TRBD1 as D (5 bases). Germline V gene sequence: CDR1 ENHRY, CDR2 SYGVKD. CDR3 size: 14 residues. Trimming stripped 6 bases from V and 7 bases from J, with 18 bases between. For the CDR3, the DNA is TGTGCCATCAGAGATCTAGGGGTTTCTACTGGCTACACCTTC. Translation: CAIRDLGVSTGYTF.

The rearrangement links TRBV27 to TRBJ2-5; D uncertain. V lost 5 bases and J 4 bases, leaving 8 bases between the germline ends. Germline V gives CDR1 MNHEY, CDR2 SMNVEV (reference sequence). This CDR3 is 12 amino acids long. Here the CDR3 reads CASSRTGETQYF. The CDR3 bases are TGTGCCAGCAGTAGAACCGGAGAGACCCAGTACTTC.

V and J are TRBV2 and TRBJ2-1, with D perhaps TRBD1 (6 bases). This CDR3 comprises 14 residues. Trimming removed 8 bases at V and 0 bases at J, with 11 bases between. The germline gives CDR1 SNHLY, CDR2 FYNNEI. CDR3 region: CASSGTYSYNEQFF. For the CDR3, the DNA is TGTGCCAGCTCGGGGACATACTCCTACAATGAGCAGTTCTTC. Complete variable domain (other parts from reference TRBV2 and TRBJ2-1): EPEVTQTPSHQVTQMGQEVILRCVPISNHLYFYWYRQILGQKVEFLVSFYNNEISEKSEIFDDQFSVERPDGSNFTLKIRSTKLEDSAMYFCASSGTYSYNEQFFGPGTRLTVL.

This clone was found a few times. The chain uses TRBV4-1 and TRBJ1-5, with D possibly matching TRBD1 (5 bases). Germline loops: CDR1 MGHRA, CDR2 YSYEKL. The CDR3 length is 13 residues. The germline V and J ends were trimmed by 3 bases and 9 bases, with 12 bases remaining between them. The CDR3 region has the DNA TGCGCCAGCAGCCAGGACATTCTGCGGCCCCAGCATTTT. This sequence encodes CASSQDILRPQHF.

The J gene is TRBJ2-5, the V gene TRBV11-2, with 8 nucleotides matching TRBD2. The CDR3 covers 13 residues. The germline V gene encodes CDR1 SGHAT and CDR2 FQNNGV. V lost 8 bases and J lost 1; bases outside the gene matches: 3. CDR3 coding DNA: TGTGCCAGCGCGCGGGGGGTCCAAGAGACCCAGTACTTC. Its protein is CASARGVQETQYF.

The chain employs TRBV30 and TRBJ1-2, with 8 bases fitting TRBD1. This CDR3 has 14 amino acids. The germline V gene has CDR1 GTSNPN and CDR2 SVGIG (reference sequence). V lost 0 bases to trimming and J lost 5 bases; unmatched junction nucleotides: 5. CDR3 region: CAWSVTGGSYGYTF. CDR3 coding DNA: TGTGCCTGGAGTGTTACAGGGGGGTCGTATGGCTACACCTTC.

This clone has only one observation. The chain employs TRBV5-1 and TRBJ2-3; tentatively, D is TRBD2 (6 bases). CDR3 length: 13 amino acids. The germline gives CDR1 SGHRS, CDR2 YFSETQ. The germline V and J ends were trimmed by 5 bases and 1 base, with 8 bases remaining between them. CDR3 residues: CASRGGGTDTQYF. CDR3 in DNA: TGCGCCAGCAGAGGCGGGGGCACAGATACGCAGTATTTT.

The chain couples TRBV5-6 to TRBJ2-5, with TRBD2 matching 7 bases. The CDR3 extends over 16 amino acids. Germline V CDR1 and CDR2: SGHDT, YYEEEE. J was trimmed by 0 bases and V by 0 bases; bases with no gene match: 5. For the CDR3, the DNA is TGTGCCAGCAGCTTGGCCGGGCGGGGGAACCAAGAGACCCAGTACTTC. Translated, it gives CASSLAGRGNQETQYF.

This clone was seen a single time. The chain has TRBV7-9 and TRBJ2-3; possible D gene TRBD1, 5 bases. V lost 1 base, J lost 6 bases, and 17 bases lay in between. Germline-derived CDR1 and CDR2 are SEHNR and FQNEAQ (reference sequence). CDR3 length equals 16 residues. The CDR3 DNA sequence: TGTGCCAGCAGCTTAGTCAGCACGACAGTAAATGATACGCAGTATTTT. Translating gives CASSLVSTTVNDTQYF.

V usage is TRBV19 and J usage is TRBJ2-1, with a possible D match to TRBD1 (6 bases). With 4 bases removed from V and 0 bases from J, the gap between germline ends came to 10 bases. Germline CDR1 LNHDA, CDR2 SQIVND (reference sequence). CDR3 length: 15 amino acids. CDR3 loop: CASSTTGSSYNEQFF. The CDR3 DNA is TGTGCCAGTAGTACCACAGGGAGCTCCTACAATGAGCAGTTCTTC. Filled out from reference TRBV19 and TRBJ2-1, the complete variable domain reads DGGITQSPKYLFRKEGQNVTLSCEQNLNHDAMYWYRQDPGQGLRLIYYSQIVNDFQKGDIAEGYSVSREKKESFPLTVTSAQKNPTAFYLCASSTTGSSYNEQFFGPGTRLTVL.

This clone occurred once. The chain is built from TRBV18 and TRBJ1-3; 7 bases align to TRBD1. The germline CDR1 and CDR2 sequences are KGHSH and LQKENI. V shed 2 bases and J 3 bases; nucleotides not matched to a gene: 4. CDR3 length: 15 amino acids. The CDR3 here is CASSPGQVFGNTIYF. The CDR3 nucleotides read TGTGCCAGCTCACCAGGACAGGTTTTTGGAAACACCATATATTTT. Variable domain in full (rest from reference TRBV18 and TRBJ1-3): NAGVMQNPRHLVRRRGQEARLRCSPMKGHSHVYWYRQLPEEGLKFMVYLQKENIIDESGMPKERFSAEFPKEGPSILRIQQVVRGDSAAYFCASSPGQVFGNTIYFGEGSWLTVV.